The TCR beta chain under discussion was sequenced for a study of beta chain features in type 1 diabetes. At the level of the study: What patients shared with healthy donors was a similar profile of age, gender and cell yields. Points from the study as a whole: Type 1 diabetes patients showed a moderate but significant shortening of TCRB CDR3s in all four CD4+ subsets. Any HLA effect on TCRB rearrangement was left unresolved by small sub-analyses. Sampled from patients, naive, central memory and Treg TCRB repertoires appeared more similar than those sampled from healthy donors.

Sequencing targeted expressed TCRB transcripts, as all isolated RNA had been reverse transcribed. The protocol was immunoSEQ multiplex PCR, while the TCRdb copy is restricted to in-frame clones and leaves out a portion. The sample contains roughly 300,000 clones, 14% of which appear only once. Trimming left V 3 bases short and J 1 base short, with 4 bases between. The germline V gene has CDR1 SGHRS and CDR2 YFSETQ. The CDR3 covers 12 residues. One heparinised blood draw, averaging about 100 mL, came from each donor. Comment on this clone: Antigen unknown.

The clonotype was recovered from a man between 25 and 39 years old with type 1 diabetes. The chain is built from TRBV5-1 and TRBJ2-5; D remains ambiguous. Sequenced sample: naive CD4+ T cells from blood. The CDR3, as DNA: TGCGCCAGCAGCTCGGGCCAAGAGACCCAGTACTTC. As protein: CASSSGQETQYF.